These T cell receptor beta chains were read from a single sample in a study of blood T cell repertoires in COVID-19. TCRdb's copy holds only in-frame clones and misses some; the assay was immunoSEQ multiplex PCR. Of about 51,000 clones in the sample, around 93% are singletons; the top ten hold 3.1%. Sequencing was performed on peripheral blood. The receptors were gathered from a man aged 50-60 years with acute or convalescent COVID-19. Each CDR3 is given with its conserved first and last residue. D genes are given only for firm matches. Some rows mark clone size as missing; the rest say once, few, many or name a class of expanded clone.

CDR3nt | CDR3aa | abundance | d_gene | j_gene | v_gene
TGCAGCGTCGGACAGGGCGGAGAAAAACTGTTTTTT | CSVGQGGEKLFF | - | TRBD1 | TRBJ1-4 | TRBV29-1
TGTGCCAGCAGTGAAGCAGTCCTACGGCCCCAGCATTTT | CASSEAVLRPQHF | - | - | TRBJ1-5 | TRBV2
TGTGCCATCAGTGAGCCCCCAGTGGCGGGGGCCGGCACAGATACGCAGTATTTT | CAISEPPVAGAGTDTQYF | - | - | TRBJ2-3 | TRBV10-3
TGTGCCAGCATGAATAGCGGGGGAACAGATACGCAGTATTTT | CASMNSGGTDTQYF | - | TRBD2 | TRBJ2-3 | TRBV3-1/TRBV3-2
TGCGCCAGCAGCCGGACAGGGGGTAATGAAAAACTGTTTTTT | CASSRTGGNEKLFF | - | TRBD1 | TRBJ1-4 | TRBV4-1
TGCGCCAGCAGCAGCCTATCGGGTTCTGGAAACACCATATATTTT | CASSSLSGSGNTIYF | - | - | TRBJ1-3 | TRBV5-1
TGTGCCAGCAGCCCGGCCGGGGGCTCCTACGAGCAGTACTTC | CASSPAGGSYEQYF | - | - | TRBJ2-7 | TRBV7-2
TGTGCCAGCAGCGTAGGACAGGGTAGCAATCAGCCCCAGCATTTT | CASSVGQGSNQPQHF | - | TRBD1 | TRBJ1-5 | TRBV9
TGTGCCAGCAGACGTCGACAGTGGGTGAACACTGAAGCTTTCTTT | CASRRRQWVNTEAFF | once | - | TRBJ1-1 | TRBV28
TGCGCCAGCAGCCAAGAGGGACAGGGACGGGTGAACTATGGCTACACCTTC | CASSQEGQGRVNYGYTF | - | TRBD1 | TRBJ1-2 | TRBV4-1
TGTGCCAGTATCTCAAGGGAGGGTAACACTGAAGCTTTCTTT | CASISREGNTEAFF | - | - | TRBJ1-1 | TRBV19
TGTGCCAGCAGCTTAGGGACAGGATCTTTAAGCAATCAGCCCCAGCATTTT | CASSLGTGSLSNQPQHF | - | TRBD1 | TRBJ1-5 | TRBV7-2
TGTGCCAGCAGGAGGGTGGTGAGCACTGAAGCTTTCTTT | CASRRVVSTEAFF | - | - | TRBJ1-1 | TRBV7-9
TGCAGCGCCTCGGGGGGGAACACAGATACGCAGTATTTT | CSASGGNTDTQYF | - | TRBD2 | TRBJ2-3 | TRBV29-1
TGTGCCAGTAGTGGGCAGAACTATGGCTACACCTTC | CASSGQNYGYTF | - | - | TRBJ1-2 | TRBV19
TGTGCCAGCAGCGTTAGCGGGGGGGCCGCAGATACGCAGTATTTT | CASSVSGGAADTQYF | - | TRBD2 | TRBJ2-3 | TRBV9
TGTGCCAGCTCAGGCGGGATGAACACTGAAGCTTTCTTT | CASSGGMNTEAFF | - | - | TRBJ1-1 | TRBV18
TGCGCCAGCAGCCACAATCCGGGACAGGGGGCCACAGATACGCAGTATTTT | CASSHNPGQGATDTQYF | - | TRBD1 | TRBJ2-3 | TRBV4-1
TGTGCCAGCAGCCCGGAGGGAGGGTCTACGCAGTATTTT | CASSPEGGSTQYF | - | TRBD2 | TRBJ2-3 | TRBV5-4
TGTGCCGTCAGGGCGGGGAGCACAGATACGCAGTATTTT | CAVRAGSTDTQYF | - | - | TRBJ2-3 | TRBV10-3
TGCGCCAGCAGTAAACCCGGGACACCGAACACTGAAGCTTTCTTT | CASSKPGTPNTEAFF | - | - | TRBJ1-1 | TRBV10-2
TGTGCCAGCCGGGACAGGGGGCCCGGGGAGCTGTTTTTT | CASRDRGPGELFF | - | TRBD1 | TRBJ2-2 | TRBV5-5
TGTGCCAGCAGCCAAAGTGTCAACATCCCCTACAATGAGCAGTTCTTC | CASSQSVNIPYNEQFF | - | - | TRBJ2-1 | TRBV16
TGTGCCTGGAGTGTAGGGCAGGGGGCGGCCGAGCAGTACTTC | CAWSVGQGAAEQYF | - | TRBD1 | TRBJ2-7 | TRBV30
TGTGCCAGTAAAACTAATAGCAATCAGCCCCAGCATTTT | CASKTNSNQPQHF | - | - | TRBJ1-5 | TRBV19
TGTGCCAGTAGGGGGGGACAGATGAACACTGAAGCTTTCTTT | CASRGGQMNTEAFF | - | TRBD1 | TRBJ1-1 | TRBV19
TGTGCCAGCAGGTTAGCGGGGAGCTCCTACGAGCAGTACTTC | CASRLAGSSYEQYF | - | TRBD2 | TRBJ2-7 | TRBV25-1
TGTGCCAGTAGTCTGGTAGACAGCGCTTTCTATGGCTACACCTTC | CASSLVDSAFYGYTF | - | - | TRBJ1-2 | TRBV19
TGTGCCAGCTTGATTAACAGGGGGAGCACAGATACGCAGTATTTT | CASLINRGSTDTQYF | - | TRBD1 | TRBJ2-3 | TRBV2
TGTGCCAGCAGCCAAGAGATGGGCGGGCGGGGCAACACCGGGGAGCTGTTTTTT | CASSQEMGGRGNTGELFF | - | - | TRBJ2-2 | TRBV4-2
TGTGCCAGCAGCCAAGCGAGCGGGGGGGCCTACAATGAGCAGTTCTTC | CASSQASGGAYNEQFF | - | TRBD2 | TRBJ2-1 | TRBV3-1/TRBV3-2
TGTGCCAGCACCGGCAGGGGTTCCTACAATGAGCAGTTCTTC | CASTGRGSYNEQFF | - | - | TRBJ2-1 | TRBV5-6
TGTGCCAGCAGCTTAGGAGGTGTCAGGGGGCCTGAGCAGTTCTTC | CASSLGGVRGPEQFF | - | TRBD1 | TRBJ2-1 | TRBV11-3
TGTGCCAGCAGCGACGGACAGTATGGCTACACCTTC | CASSDGQYGYTF | - | - | TRBJ1-2 | TRBV3-1/TRBV3-2
TGTGCCAGTAGTCCCGGACAGGGGAGGTTTGACGCTTTCTTT | CASSPGQGRFDAFF | - | TRBD1 | TRBJ1-1 | TRBV19
TGCGCCAGCAGCTATTCGAGCGACTACGAGCAGTACTTC | CASSYSSDYEQYF | - | - | TRBJ2-7 | TRBV5-1
TGTGCCAGCAGCCCCGGCACGGGCAGGGGGTTATACGAGCAGTACTTC | CASSPGTGRGLYEQYF | - | TRBD1 | TRBJ2-7 | TRBV3-1/TRBV3-2
TGTGCCAGCAGCCGGACAGGGGACTATGGCTACACCTTC | CASSRTGDYGYTF | - | TRBD1 | TRBJ1-2 | TRBV28
TGTGCCAGTAGCCGGGACAGGACAAAGGGTACGCAGTATTTT | CASSRDRTKGTQYF | once | TRBD1 | TRBJ2-3 | TRBV19
TGTGCCAGCGCACGGGACTATAACACAGATACGCAGTATTTT | CASARDYNTDTQYF | - | TRBD2 | TRBJ2-3 | TRBV14
TGTGCCACCAGTGATAAGAACAGGGGGCTCTGGGGGTACAATGAGCAGTTCTTC | CATSDKNRGLWGYNEQFF | - | TRBD1 | TRBJ2-1 | TRBV24-1
TGTGCCATCAGCTCTAGCGGGGGGGCAGGAGATACGCAGTATTTT | CAISSSGGAGDTQYF | - | TRBD2 | TRBJ2-3 | TRBV10-3
TGTGCCAGCAGCTTAGACCACGGGACTAGTTTAGAGACCCAGTACTTC | CASSLDHGTSLETQYF | - | TRBD2 | TRBJ2-5 | TRBV7-9
TGTGCCACCAGTGACACTCGGACAGGGCAGGAGACCCAGTACTTC | CATSDTRTGQETQYF | - | TRBD1 | TRBJ2-5 | TRBV24-1
TGTGCCAGCAGTTCGACGGGTAGGGGTTCTTTCACAGATACGCAGTATTTT | CASSSTGRGSFTDTQYF | - | - | TRBJ2-3 | TRBV27
TGTGCCAGCTCACCACAGAGAGGGAAGGCGGGGGGGTCTGAGACCCAGTACTTC | CASSPQRGKAGGSETQYF | once | TRBD2 | TRBJ2-5 | TRBV18
TGTGCCAGCAGCTTAGATCTCGGGGAGATTCACACCGGGGAGCTGTTTTTT | CASSLDLGEIHTGELFF | - | - | TRBJ2-2 | TRBV11-3
TGTGCCAGTAGTATCCGCCGGACTCCGAGCTCCTACGAGCAGTACTTC | CASSIRRTPSSYEQYF | - | - | TRBJ2-7 | TRBV19
TGTGCCAGCAGCTTGGACAGCAGGGGGCCGGCCGAGCAGTACTTC | CASSLDSRGPAEQYF | - | TRBD1 | TRBJ2-7 | TRBV5-8
TGTGCCAGCAGCCAAGATCAGTGGGGGGGAAACAATGAGCAGTTCTTC | CASSQDQWGGNNEQFF | - | TRBD2 | TRBJ2-1 | TRBV3-1/TRBV3-2
TGTGCCAGCAGCTCGGCAGCGGTAACCAACACCGGGGAGCTGTTTTTT | CASSSAAVTNTGELFF | - | - | TRBJ2-2 | TRBV7-6
TGTGCCAGCAGCCTAGTCACCTACGAGCAGTACTTC | CASSLVTYEQYF | - | - | TRBJ2-7 | TRBV2
TGCGCCAGCACCAATTTAGCGGGGACACAAGAGACCCAGTACTTC | CASTNLAGTQETQYF | - | TRBD2 | TRBJ2-5 | TRBV5-1
TGTGCCAGCAGCATCAACACAGGGGCGAGCTACACCTTC | CASSINTGASYTF | - | TRBD1 | TRBJ1-2 | TRBV5-6
TGTGCCAGCAGCCCGGGGGGAACGAACACCGGGGAGCTGTTTTTT | CASSPGGTNTGELFF | - | TRBD2 | TRBJ2-2 | TRBV6-4
TGCGCCAGCAGCTCCCGGGACTGGTGGACTGAAGCTTTCTTT | CASSSRDWWTEAFF | - | - | TRBJ1-1 | TRBV5-1
TGTGCCAGTAGTCCGCGAGGCGACTATGGCTACACCTTC | CASSPRGDYGYTF | - | - | TRBJ1-2 | TRBV19
TGTGCCAGCTCACCGGGACAGGGTTTTGGCTACACCTTC | CASSPGQGFGYTF | - | TRBD1 | TRBJ1-2 | TRBV18
TGCGCCAGCAGCTTTTCCTATTACACCGGGGAGCTGTTTTTT | CASSFSYYTGELFF | once | - | TRBJ2-2 | TRBV5-1
TGTGCCAGCAGCAGACTCAGGGCCCCCTGTGGCTACACCTTC | CASSRLRAPCGYTF | - | - | TRBJ1-2 | TRBV11-3